In its sample, the clone carrying this TCR beta chain was seen once. The antigen is undetermined. This CDR3 comprises 14 residues. Germline CDR1 GTSNPN, CDR2 SVGIG (reference sequence). V lost 2 bases to trimming and J lost 5 bases; unmatched junction nucleotides: 1. The entry originates in a study of T cell responses to AZD1222 COVID-19 vaccine. Study-wide findings and caveats: Among vaccine-associated CD4 TCRs, coverage spanned spike, with dominance at 160-218 and 743-854.

Here immunoSEQ multiplex PCR was the method, and the copy in TCRdb shows in-frame clones only, minus some. Here the sample spans under 130,000 clones, approximately 89% being singletons. The TCR comes from an adult who received the AZD1222 COVID-19 vaccine. The source was peripheral blood, collected 28 days after the second AZD1222 dose. V gene TRBV30 combines with J gene TRBJ1-4; the match to TRBD1 covers 11 bases. CDR3 loop: CAWSRTGGNEKLFF. The CDR3 DNA reads as TGTGCCTGGAGTAGGACAGGGGGCAATGAAAAACTGTTTTTT.